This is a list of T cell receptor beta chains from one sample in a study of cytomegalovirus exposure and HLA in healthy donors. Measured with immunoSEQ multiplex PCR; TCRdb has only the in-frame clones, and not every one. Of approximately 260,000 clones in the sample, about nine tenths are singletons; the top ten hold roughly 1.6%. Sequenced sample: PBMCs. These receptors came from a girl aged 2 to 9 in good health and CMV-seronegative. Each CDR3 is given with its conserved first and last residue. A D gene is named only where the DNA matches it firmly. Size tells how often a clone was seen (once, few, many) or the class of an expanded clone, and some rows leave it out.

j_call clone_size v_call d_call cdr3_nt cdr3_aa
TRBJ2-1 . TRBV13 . TGTGCCAGCAGCGACTCCGGGACTCCCAGCAATGAGCAGTTCTTC CASSDSGTPSNEQFF
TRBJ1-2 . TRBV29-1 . TGCAGCGTTGGTGGGACACCCCGTAACTATGGCTACACCTTC CSVGGTPRNYGYTF
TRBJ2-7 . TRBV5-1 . TGCGCCAGCAGCTTGGCATCCCCCTACGAGCAGTACTTC CASSLASPYEQYF
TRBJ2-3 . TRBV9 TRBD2 TGTGCCAGCAGCGTATGGGGACTAGTATCATCAGATACGCAGTATTTT CASSVWGLVSSDTQYF
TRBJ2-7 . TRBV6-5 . TGTGCCAGCAGTTACGCGACAGGAACCTACGAGCAGTACTTC CASSYATGTYEQYF
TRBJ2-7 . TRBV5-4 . TGTGCCAGCAGCTCCGGGGGGCTAACCTACGAGCAGTACTTC CASSSGGLTYEQYF
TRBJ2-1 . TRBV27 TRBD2 TGTGCCAGCAGTTTGCAACTAGCGCCATACAATGAGCAGTTCTTC CASSLQLAPYNEQFF
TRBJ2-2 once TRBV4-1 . TGCGCCAGCAGCCAAGAACAGGGATGGGAGACCGGGGAGCTGTTTTTT CASSQEQGWETGELFF
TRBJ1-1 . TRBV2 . TGTGCCAGCAGTGACGACCGGGACACTGAAGCTTTCTTT CASSDDRDTEAFF
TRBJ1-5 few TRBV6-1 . TGTGCCATCATGGGGGGGCTGGATCAGCCCCAGCATTTT CAIMGGLDQPQHF
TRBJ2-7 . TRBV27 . TGTGCCAGCATTACACAAGGGGTGCAGTACTTC CASITQGVQYF
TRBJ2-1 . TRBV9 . TGTGCCAGCAGCGTAGCAGGGGTCAATGAGCAGTTCTTC CASSVAGVNEQFF
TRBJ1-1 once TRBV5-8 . TGTGCCAGCAGCTTATCCAGCCTAGGAACTGAAGCTTTCTTT CASSLSSLGTEAFF
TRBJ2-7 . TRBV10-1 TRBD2 TGCGCCAGCAGTGATGTAGCGGGAGGAATATACGAGCAGTACTTC CASSDVAGGIYEQYF
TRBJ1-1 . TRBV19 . TGTGCCAGTATCCCTGACAGGTTATTGTGCCAGTATGAAATCGAGGAAGCTTTCTTT CASIPDRLLCQYEIEEAFF
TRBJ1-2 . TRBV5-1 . TGCGCCAGCAGCTTGGGGACTTCGGGGGGACATGGCTACACCTTC CASSLGTSGGHGYTF
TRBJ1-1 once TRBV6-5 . TGTGCCAGCAGTACGACAGGCACTGAAGCTTTCTTT CASSTTGTEAFF
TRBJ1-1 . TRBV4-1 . TGCGCCAGCAGCCCGTATGTCTCAGACACTGAAGCTTTCTTT CASSPYVSDTEAFF
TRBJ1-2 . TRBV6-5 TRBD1 TGTGCCAGCAGCCGGACAGGTCCGGTCTATGGCTACACCTTC CASSRTGPVYGYTF
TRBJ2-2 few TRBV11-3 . TGTGCCAGCAGCTCCGGGAACACCGGGGAGCTGTTTTTT CASSSGNTGELFF
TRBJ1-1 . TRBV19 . TGTGCCAGTAGTTTTCAGGGTAGCACTGAAGCTTTCTTT CASSFQGSTEAFF
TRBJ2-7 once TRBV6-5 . TGTGCCAGCAGGTTACGTTCAGGAACCTACGAGCAGTACTTC CASRLRSGTYEQYF
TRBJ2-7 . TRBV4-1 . TGCGCCAGCAGCCAGGCTATCGACTTGAGCTCCTACGAGCAGTACTTC CASSQAIDLSSYEQYF